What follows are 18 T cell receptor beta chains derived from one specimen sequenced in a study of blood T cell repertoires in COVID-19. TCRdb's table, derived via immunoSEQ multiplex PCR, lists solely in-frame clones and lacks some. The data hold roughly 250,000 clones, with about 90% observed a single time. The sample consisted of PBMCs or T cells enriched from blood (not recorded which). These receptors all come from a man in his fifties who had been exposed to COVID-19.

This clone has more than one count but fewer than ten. DNA for the CDR3: TGCAGCGTACAGAAAGGGGGTGTGGGCACTGAAGCTTTCTTT. It specifies CSVQKGGVGTEAFF. The V call is TRBV29-1, the J call TRBJ1-1; D possibly corresponds to TRBD1 (6 bases). The V and J ends lost 6 bases and 4 bases respectively, with 18 bases between them. The CDR3 extends over 14 amino acids. In germline, CDR1 is SQVTM, CDR2 ANQGSEA.

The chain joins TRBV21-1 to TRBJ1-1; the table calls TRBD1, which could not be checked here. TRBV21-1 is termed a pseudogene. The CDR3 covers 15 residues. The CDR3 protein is CASPNIYRANTEAFF. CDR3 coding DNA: TGTGCCAGCCCCAATATCTACAGGGCGAACACTGAAGCTTTCTTT.

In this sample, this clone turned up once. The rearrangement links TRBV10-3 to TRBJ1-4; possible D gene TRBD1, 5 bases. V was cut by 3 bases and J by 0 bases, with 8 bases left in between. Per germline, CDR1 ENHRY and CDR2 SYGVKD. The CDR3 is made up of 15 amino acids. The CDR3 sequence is CAISDTTATNEKLFF. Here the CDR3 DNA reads TGTGCCATCAGTGATACGACAGCAACTAATGAAAAACTGTTTTTT.

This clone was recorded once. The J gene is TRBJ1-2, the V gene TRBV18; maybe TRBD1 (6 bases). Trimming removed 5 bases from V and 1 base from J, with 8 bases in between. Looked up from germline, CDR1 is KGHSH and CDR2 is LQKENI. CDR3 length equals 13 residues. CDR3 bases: TGTGCCAGCTCAGCGGACAGTAACTATGGCTACACCTTC. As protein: CASSADSNYGYTF.

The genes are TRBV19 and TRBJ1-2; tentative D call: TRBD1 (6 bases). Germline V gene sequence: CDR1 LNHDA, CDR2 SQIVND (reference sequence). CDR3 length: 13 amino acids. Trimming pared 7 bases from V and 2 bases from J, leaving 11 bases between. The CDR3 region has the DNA TGTGCCAGTACCTACCAGGGGAACTATGGCTACACCTTC. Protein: CASTYQGNYGYTF.

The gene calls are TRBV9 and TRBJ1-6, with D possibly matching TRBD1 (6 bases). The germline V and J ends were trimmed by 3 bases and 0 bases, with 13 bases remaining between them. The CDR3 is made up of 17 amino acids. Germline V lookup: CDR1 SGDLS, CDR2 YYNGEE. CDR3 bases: TGTGCCAGCAGCGCCAGGGGCGACAGCTCCTATAATTCACCCCTCCACTTT. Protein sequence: CASSARGDSSYNSPLHF.

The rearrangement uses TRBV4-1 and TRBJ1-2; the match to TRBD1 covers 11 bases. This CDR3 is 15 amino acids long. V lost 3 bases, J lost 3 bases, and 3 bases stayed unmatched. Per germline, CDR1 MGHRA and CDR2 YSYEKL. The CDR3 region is CASSHPGQGDYGYTF. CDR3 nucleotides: TGCGCCAGCAGCCACCCGGGACAGGGGGACTATGGCTACACCTTC.

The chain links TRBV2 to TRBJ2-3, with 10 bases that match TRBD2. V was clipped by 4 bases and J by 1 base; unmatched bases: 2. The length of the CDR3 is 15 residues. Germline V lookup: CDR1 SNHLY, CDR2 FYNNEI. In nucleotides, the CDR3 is TGTGCCAGCAGTGGGCTAGCGGGAGGCACAGATACGCAGTATTTT. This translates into CASSGLAGGTDTQYF.

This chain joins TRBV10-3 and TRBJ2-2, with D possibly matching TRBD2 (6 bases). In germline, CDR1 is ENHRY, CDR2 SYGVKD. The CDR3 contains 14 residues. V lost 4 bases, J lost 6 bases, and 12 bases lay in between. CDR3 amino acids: CAISVGGAAGELFF. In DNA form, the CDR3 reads TGTGCCATCAGTGTCGGGGGTGCAGCCGGGGAGCTGTTTTTT.

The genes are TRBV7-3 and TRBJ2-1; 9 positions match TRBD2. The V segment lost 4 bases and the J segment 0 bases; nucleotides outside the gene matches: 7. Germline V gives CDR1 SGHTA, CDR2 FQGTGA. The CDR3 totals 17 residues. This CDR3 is CASSSGTSFISYNEQFF. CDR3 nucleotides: TGTGCCAGCAGCTCCGGGACTAGCTTCATCTCCTACAATGAGCAGTTCTTC.

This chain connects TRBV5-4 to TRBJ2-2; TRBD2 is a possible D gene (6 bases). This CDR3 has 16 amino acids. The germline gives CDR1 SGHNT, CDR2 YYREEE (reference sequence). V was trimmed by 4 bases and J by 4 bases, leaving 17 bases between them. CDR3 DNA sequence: TGTGCCAGCAGCCAGGAGGGGTTTCAGGGCACCGGGGAGCTGTTTTTT. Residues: CASSQEGFQGTGELFF.

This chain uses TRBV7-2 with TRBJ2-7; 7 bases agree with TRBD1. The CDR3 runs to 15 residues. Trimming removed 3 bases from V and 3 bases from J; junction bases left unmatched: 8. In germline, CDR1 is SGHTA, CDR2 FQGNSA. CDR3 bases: TGTGCCAGCAGCTTTTTAGGGGGCGGAAGCTACGAGCAGTACTTC. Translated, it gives CASSFLGGGSYEQYF. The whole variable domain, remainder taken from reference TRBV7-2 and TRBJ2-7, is GAGVSQSPSNKVTEKGKDVELRCDPISGHTALYWYRQSLGQGLEFLIYFQGNSAPDKSGLPSDRFSAERTGGSVSTLTIQRTQQEDSAVYLCASSFLGGGSYEQYFGPGTRLTVT.

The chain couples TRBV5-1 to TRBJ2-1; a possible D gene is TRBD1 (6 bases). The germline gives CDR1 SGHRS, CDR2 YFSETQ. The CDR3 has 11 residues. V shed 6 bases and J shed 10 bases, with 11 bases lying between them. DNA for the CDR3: TGCGCCAGCACAGGACAGATCGAGCAGTTCTTC. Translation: CASTGQIEQFF.

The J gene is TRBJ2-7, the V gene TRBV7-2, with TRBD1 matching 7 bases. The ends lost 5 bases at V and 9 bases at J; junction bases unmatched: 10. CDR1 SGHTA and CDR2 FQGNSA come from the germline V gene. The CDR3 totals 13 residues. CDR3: CASSPGSRQGQYF. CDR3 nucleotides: TGTGCCAGCAGCCCCGGATCCCGACAGGGGCAGTACTTC.

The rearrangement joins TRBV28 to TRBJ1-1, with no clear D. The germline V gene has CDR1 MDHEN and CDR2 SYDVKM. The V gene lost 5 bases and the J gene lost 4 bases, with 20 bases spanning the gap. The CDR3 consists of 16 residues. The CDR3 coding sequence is TGTGCCAGCAGTCCCGGATTCCTGGATCGGAGCACTGAAGCTTTCTTT. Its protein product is CASSPGFLDRSTEAFF.

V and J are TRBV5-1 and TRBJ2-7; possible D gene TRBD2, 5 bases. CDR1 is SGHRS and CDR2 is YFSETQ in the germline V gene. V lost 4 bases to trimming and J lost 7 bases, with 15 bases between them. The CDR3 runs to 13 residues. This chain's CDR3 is CASSVNPSGEQYF. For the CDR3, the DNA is TGCGCCAGCAGCGTCAACCCCTCGGGGGAGCAGTACTTC.

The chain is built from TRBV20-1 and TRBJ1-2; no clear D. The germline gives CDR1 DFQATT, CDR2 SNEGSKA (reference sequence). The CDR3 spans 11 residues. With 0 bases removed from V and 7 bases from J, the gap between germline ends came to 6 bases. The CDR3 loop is CSARERAGYTF. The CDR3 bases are TGCAGTGCTAGAGAGAGGGCTGGCTACACCTTC.

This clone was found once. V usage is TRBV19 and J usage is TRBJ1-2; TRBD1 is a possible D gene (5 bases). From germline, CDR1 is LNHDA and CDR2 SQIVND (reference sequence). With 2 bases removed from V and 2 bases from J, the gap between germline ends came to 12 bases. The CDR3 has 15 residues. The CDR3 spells CASSITGGLNYGYTF. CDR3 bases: TGTGCCAGTAGTATAACGGGGGGTCTCAACTATGGCTACACCTTC.